The 9 T cell receptor beta chains reported below all come from one sample, sequenced in a study of blood T cells in healthy people across ages (dated by TCRdb to about 2015). Libraries were constructed by 5' RACE. Sequencing instrument: Illumina HiSeq 2500. A second PCR of about 7 to 12 cycles was run with a J-beta primer mix and a sample-barcoded 5' primer. The public reads were reanalyzed by TCRdb: fastp trimming at Q25, MiXCR alignment, in-frame beta chains only. Each entry is one CDR3 protein sequence, shown with its most common DNA and genes. For this sample there are approximately 1.5 million distinct CDR3 sequences; 30% to 35% appear just once. Of the sample, 10% to 12% is held by the ten largest clones. Sequencing was done on a sample of blood. Every receptor here comes from a woman under 40 in good health.

The J gene is TRBJ1-2, the V gene TRBV9; tentative D call: TRBD1 (5 bases). The CDR3 totals 15 residues. Germline V gene lookup returns CDR1 SGDLS and CDR2 YYNGEE. Trimming pared 7 bases from V and 4 bases from J, leaving 20 bases between. This CDR3 reads CASSTNTGTSYGYTF. In DNA form, the CDR3 reads TGTGCCAGCTCCACCAACACCGGGACTTCCTATGGCTACACCTTC. Based on the CDR3 plus reference TRBV9 and TRBJ1-2, the full variable domain is DSGVTQTPKHLITATGQRVTLRCSPRSGDLSVYWYQQSLDQGLQFLIQYYNGEERAKGNILERFSAQQFPDLHSELNLSSLELGDSALYFCASSTNTGTSYGYTFGSGTRLTVV.

The V gene is TRBV6-6, the J gene TRBJ2-7, with TRBD1 matching 8 bases. CDR1 and CDR2 (germline): MNHNY, SVGAGI (reference sequence). There are 16 residues in the CDR3. Unmatched junction bases numbered 11, after V lost 5 bases and J lost 2 bases. CDR3 region: CASSNPRDRSTYEQYF. Written as DNA, the CDR3 is TGTGCCAGCAGTAACCCCCGGGACAGGAGTACCTACGAGCAGTACTTC.

A remark on this clonotype: This clone may be a read error of a much larger clone one base away. This chain uses TRBV29-1 with TRBJ1-4; perhaps TRBD1 as D (5 bases). Trimming cost V 6 bases and J 16 bases, with 27 bases left between them. CDR1 and CDR2 (germline): SQVTM, ANQGSEA. The CDR3 contains 14 residues. In DNA, the CDR3 is TGCAGCGTCGGCACTGGTGGGACTAATGAAGAACGGTTTTTT. The encoded protein is CSVGTGGTNEERFF.

The rearrangement joins TRBV2 to TRBJ2-1; TRBD2 matches at 9 bases. This CDR3 is 15 amino acids long. The V gene's germline CDR1 is SNHLY and CDR2 FYNNEI. With 3 bases clipped from V and 8 bases from J, the junction kept 8 bases outside the gene matches. The DNA for the CDR3 is TGTGCCAGCAGTGATAGTAGCGGGAGTTCTGATGAGCAGTTCTTC. It specifies CASSDSSGSSDEQFF.

This rearrangement joins TRBV12-3 or TRBV12-4 to TRBJ2-5; tentatively, D is TRBD1 (6 bases). This CDR3 spans 14 amino acids. V was trimmed by 6 bases and J by 11 bases, leaving 22 bases between them. The CDR3 DNA sequence: TGTGCCAGCAGACCTGACAGGCTCTCCTACGGGCAGTACTTC. Translated: CASRPDRLSYGQYF.

This clonotype was seen a handful of times. The chain uses TRBV5-1 and TRBJ2-3; a weak D match, TRBD2 (5 bases). The ends were cut back, 0 bases at V and 6 bases at J, with 11 bases in the middle. This CDR3 has 14 residues. Germline assignment: CDR1 SGHRS and CDR2 YFSETQ. CDR3 nucleotide sequence: TGCGCCAGCAGCTTGGATTCGGGGATTGATACGCAGTATTTT. Translated: CASSLDSGIDTQYF.

The chain carries TRBV5-1 and TRBJ2-1; 11 nucleotides align to TRBD2. Germline trimming cut 0 bases from V and 7 bases from J; bases unmatched to any gene: 9. Germline CDR1 and CDR2: SGHRS and YFSETQ. The CDR3 runs 17 residues. The CDR3 DNA is TGCGCCAGCAGCTTGGATTTTAGCGGGGGGGCGAGGAATGAGCAGTTCTTC. Its protein is CASSLDFSGGARNEQFF.

The gene calls are TRBV3-1 and TRBJ2-1; unclear D gene. V was shortened by 3 bases and J by 9 bases, with 15 bases between the two germline ends. Germline assignment: CDR1 LGHDT and CDR2 YNNKEL (reference sequence). The CDR3 runs to 14 residues. This chain's CDR3 is CASSHGPGASEQFF. CDR3 sequence (DNA): TGTGCCAGCAGCCATGGACCCGGCGCAAGTGAGCAGTTCTTC.

The chain joins TRBV10-2 to TRBJ2-3; a possible D gene is TRBD1 (7 bases). Trimming stripped 6 bases from V and 1 base from J, with 14 bases between. Per the germline V gene, CDR1 is WSHSY and CDR2 is SAAADI. The length of the CDR3 is 15 residues. DNA of the CDR3: TGCGCCAGCAGGCTCAGGGGGACTGGCACAGATACGCAGTATTTT. It yields the protein CASRLRGTGTDTQYF.